These 30 T cell receptor beta chains were sequenced from one sample in a study of CD4+ T cells in melanoma. Some clones are missing from TCRdb's copy, which holds only in-frame ones; the method was immunoSEQ multiplex PCR. Of some 15,000 clones in the sample, 75% to 90% were seen once. The specimen was cells from a culture (not recorded whether cultured in vitro). The receptors stem from a human donor with melanoma.

To note about this clone: The same CDR3 also results from other DNA sequences found in this sample. The V gene is TRBV27, the J gene TRBJ1-6; 9 bases are shared with TRBD1. Germline CDR1 MNHEY, CDR2 SMNVEV (reference sequence). J lost 9 bases, V lost 9 bases, and 6 bases had no gene match. The CDR3 has 13 amino acids. The CDR3 region is CASRGQGISPLHF. The CDR3 nucleotides read TGTGCCAGTCGGGGACAGGGAATTTCACCCCTCCACTTT.

This clone appeared a single time. The gene calls are TRBV6-1 and TRBJ1-1, with D possibly being TRBD1 (6 bases). Germline CDR1 MNHNS, CDR2 SASEGT. There are 13 residues in the CDR3. The ends were cut back, 4 bases at V and 4 bases at J, with 10 bases in the middle. The chain's CDR3 is CASSVRGSTEAFF. The DNA for the CDR3 is TGTGCCAGCAGTGTCAGGGGTAGCACTGAAGCTTTCTTT.

This chain uses TRBV5-4 with TRBJ2-3; D uncertain. The CDR3 spans 10 residues. The germline CDR1 and CDR2 sequences are SGHNT and YYREEE (reference sequence). Between the trimmed V and J ends, which lost 7 bases and 5 bases, there was a span of 5 bases. CDR3 sequence: CASGKDTQYF. The CDR3 bases are TGTGCCAGCGGGAAAGATACGCAGTATTTT.

This clone was detected only once. The chain is built from TRBV6-5 and TRBJ1-4, with D perhaps TRBD1 (6 bases). CDR1 and CDR2 (germline): MNHEY, SVGAGI. This CDR3 spans 14 amino acids. The V and J ends lost 2 bases and 7 bases respectively, with 11 bases between them. CDR3 sequence reads: CASSYATGLEKLFF. The CDR3 DNA sequence: TGTGCCAGCAGTTACGCAACAGGGCTTGAAAAACTGTTTTTT.

The rearrangement links TRBV4-2 to TRBJ1-1; TRBD1 agrees at 7 bases. The germline gives CDR1 LGHNA, CDR2 YNFKEQ. The CDR3 length is 13 residues. V gave up 6 bases and J gave up 0 bases; unmatched junction bases: 1. Here the CDR3 reads CASRGQLNTEAFF. In nucleotides, the CDR3 is TGTGCCAGCAGGGGACAGTTGAACACTGAAGCTTTCTTT.

This clone was counted only a few times. Written as DNA, the CDR3 is TGTGCCACCAGCCCACGGCCGGGTGGTCGGGAGACCCAGTACTTC. Translated: CATSPRPGGRETQYF. V is TRBV15 and J is TRBJ2-5, with D hard to call. Germline V lookup: CDR1 LNHNV, CDR2 YYDKDF (reference sequence). Trimming removed 5 bases from V and 5 bases from J, with 18 bases in between. This CDR3 is built from 15 residues.

This rearrangement joins TRBV19 to TRBJ1-5; D gene uncertain. The CDR3 is made up of 17 amino acids. Per germline, CDR1 LNHDA and CDR2 SQIVND (reference sequence). Trimming took 0 bases from V and 0 from J, leaving 12 bases between them. The CDR3 protein is CASSIEIWKYSNQPQHF. CDR3 nucleotide sequence: TGTGCCAGTAGTATAGAGATTTGGAAGTATAGCAATCAGCCCCAGCATTTT.

This chain links TRBV2 with TRBJ1-3; D uncertain. CDR1 is SNHLY and CDR2 is FYNNEI in the germline V gene. Trimming stripped 4 bases from V and 4 bases from J, with 14 bases between. There are 15 residues in the CDR3. For the CDR3, the DNA is TGTGCCAGCAGTGGGTCCCGTTATATGGGAAACACCATATATTTT. Translated, it gives CASSGSRYMGNTIYF. Filled out from reference TRBV2 and TRBJ1-3, the complete variable domain reads EPEVTQTPSHQVTQMGQEVILRCVPISNHLYFYWYRQILGQKVEFLVSFYNNEISEKSEIFDDQFSVERPDGSNFTLKIRSTKLEDSAMYFCASSGSRYMGNTIYFGEGSWLTVV.

The chain carries TRBV30 and TRBJ2-3, with D perhaps given as TRBD1 or TRBD2 (7 bases each). Looked up from germline, CDR1 is GTSNPN and CDR2 is SVGIG (reference sequence). The length of the CDR3 is 19 residues. Trimming removed 2 bases from V and 3 bases from J, with 27 bases in between. The CDR3 sequence is CAWSLGLLGSGGGTDTQYF. CDR3 coding DNA: TGTGCCTGGAGTTTGGGACTACTCGGTTCAGGGGGGGGGACAGATACGCAGTATTTT.

The J gene is TRBJ2-7, the V gene TRBV11-2; the D is unclear. The V end lost 3 bases, the J end lost 3 bases, and 15 bases lay between the germline ends. This CDR3 contains 15 residues. Germline V gives CDR1 SGHAT, CDR2 FQNNGV. The CDR3 coding sequence is TGTGCCAGCAGCTTTGAGGTCGGGCGGAGCTACGAGCAGTACTTC. Protein sequence: CASSFEVGRSYEQYF.

V and J are TRBV6-6 and TRBJ1-1; 8 bases match TRBD1. This CDR3 comprises 13 residues. Per the germline V gene, CDR1 is MNHNY and CDR2 is SVGAGI (reference sequence). V lost 4 bases, J lost 8 bases, and 6 bases stayed unmatched. CDR3 residues: CASSSGQGGEAFF. CDR3 coding DNA: TGTGCCAGCAGTTCCGGACAGGGAGGGGAAGCTTTCTTT.

V and J are TRBV5-1 and TRBJ2-1; TRBD2 matches at 13 bases. The CDR3 consists of 17 residues. Germline CDR1 is SGHRS and CDR2 is YFSETQ. J gave up 3 bases and V 5 bases, and 8 bases lay outside the gene matches. CDR3 DNA: TGCGCCAGCAGTCCCACTAGCGGGGGGGTCGTCTACAATGAGCAGTTCTTC. Its translation is CASSPTSGGVVYNEQFF. The whole variable domain, filled in from reference TRBV5-1 and TRBJ2-1, reads KAGVTQTPRYLIKTRGQQVTLSCSPISGHRSVSWYQQTPGQGLQFLFEYFSETQRNKGNFPGRFSGRQFSNSRSEMNVSTLELGDSALYLCASSPTSGGVVYNEQFFGPGTRLTVL.

The rearrangement links TRBV6-5 to TRBJ2-5; TRBD2 is a possible D gene (6 bases). The CDR3 length is 16 residues. Germline V gene lookup returns CDR1 MNHEY and CDR2 SVGAGI. The V end was cut by 0 bases, the J end by 4 bases, with 15 bases between. CDR3 protein: CASSYSPGPGGETQYF. The CDR3 DNA sequence: TGTGCCAGCAGTTACTCGCCGGGACCCGGGGGAGAGACCCAGTACTTC.

The chain carries TRBV30 and TRBJ1-5, with D possibly TRBD1 on 5 matching bases. CDR3 length equals 14 residues. Germline assignment: CDR1 GTSNPN and CDR2 SVGIG (reference sequence). Trimming shortened V by 0 bases and J by 5 bases, and 11 bases separated the two germline ends. DNA for the CDR3: TGTGCCTGGAGTGTACGACAGAATGATCAGCCCCAGCATTTT. Its translation: CAWSVRQNDQPQHF.

The genes are TRBV6-6 and TRBJ2-7; TRBD1 agrees at 11 bases. The ends lost 5 bases at V and 7 bases at J; junction bases unmatched: 7. The length of the CDR3 is 14 residues. The germline V gene encodes CDR1 MNHNY and CDR2 SVGAGI (reference sequence). The CDR3 bases are TGTGCCAGCAGTGGGGGGACAGGGGGGTTGGAGCAGTACTTC. Its translation: CASSGGTGGLEQYF.

The chain joins TRBV2 to TRBJ1-1; 8 bases are shared with TRBD1. CDR3 size: 14 residues. Looked up from germline, CDR1 is SNHLY and CDR2 is FYNNEI. V lost 7 bases to trimming and J lost 4 bases; unmatched junction nucleotides: 8. The CDR3 DNA sequence: TGTGCCAGCATCGCGACAGGGGCAATCACTGAAGCTTTCTTT. Its translation is CASIATGAITEAFF. Variable domain in full (rest from reference TRBV2 and TRBJ1-1): EPEVTQTPSHQVTQMGQEVILRCVPISNHLYFYWYRQILGQKVEFLVSFYNNEISEKSEIFDDQFSVERPDGSNFTLKIRSTKLEDSAMYFCASIATGAITEAFFGQGTRLTVV.

The chain links TRBV5-1 to TRBJ1-4; D is perhaps TRBD1 (5 bases). With 3 bases removed from V and 5 bases from J, the gap between germline ends came to 11 bases. The CDR3 length is 14 residues. The germline CDR1 and CDR2 sequences are SGHRS and YFSETQ. The CDR3 nucleotides are TGCGCCAGCAGCTCTTCGGGACGGAATGAAAAACTGTTTTTT. It specifies CASSSSGRNEKLFF.

The chain links TRBV29-1 to TRBJ2-1; perhaps D is TRBD1 or TRBD2 (5 bases each). Germline V gene sequence: CDR1 SQVTM, CDR2 ANQGSEA. The CDR3 runs 15 residues. With 6 bases removed from V and 8 bases from J, the gap between germline ends came to 23 bases. CDR3: CSVTEVGVRKDEQFF. CDR3 sequence (DNA): TGCAGCGTGACCGAGGTGGGGGTTCGTAAGGATGAGCAGTTCTTC.

This clone occurred a few times. This sequence joins TRBV18 and TRBJ1-2, with no clear D. V shed 5 bases and J shed 9 bases, with 19 bases lying between them. The CDR3 consists of 14 residues. Germline V gives CDR1 KGHSH, CDR2 LQKENI. CDR3 protein: CASSIQTRSGSYTF. The CDR3 nucleotides read TGTGCCAGCTCAATCCAAACCCGGTCGGGGAGCTACACCTTC.

The chain combines TRBV4-1 with TRBJ1-2, with TRBD1 matching 7 bases. The CDR3 is 15 amino acids. Losses at the gene ends were 3 bases for V and 4 bases for J; bases not matched to a gene: 8. Germline CDR1 is MGHRA and CDR2 is YSYEKL. Here the CDR3 reads CASSQPGQKTYGYTF. Here the CDR3 DNA reads TGCGCCAGCAGCCAGCCGGGACAGAAAACCTATGGCTACACCTTC.

V and J are TRBV30 and TRBJ1-2, with 7 bases identical to TRBD1. Trimming cost V 2 bases and J 5 bases; bases outside gene matches: 14. The CDR3 length is 16 residues. CDR1 is GTSNPN and CDR2 is SVGIG in the germline V gene (reference sequence). Here the CDR3 reads CAWSLNAGTEGYGYTF. Here the CDR3 DNA reads TGTGCCTGGAGTCTCAACGCCGGGACAGAGGGTTATGGCTACACCTTC.

The chain employs TRBV2 and TRBJ1-2, with D possibly being TRBD1 (5 bases). The V and J ends lost 8 bases and 6 bases respectively, with 19 bases between them. This CDR3 has 14 residues. Germline loops: CDR1 SNHLY, CDR2 FYNNEI. The CDR3 DNA reads as TGTGCCAGCGTTTCGCAGGGCGGGAGGCATGGCTACACCTTC. Residues: CASVSQGGRHGYTF. The full variable domain, rest sourced from reference TRBV2 and TRBJ1-2, is EPEVTQTPSHQVTQMGQEVILRCVPISNHLYFYWYRQILGQKVEFLVSFYNNEISEKSEIFDDQFSVERPDGSNFTLKIRSTKLEDSAMYFCASVSQGGRHGYTFGSGTRLTVV.

This clone was observed once. V and J are TRBV7-6 and TRBJ2-3; D gene uncertain. V was cut by 3 bases and J by 0 bases, with 16 bases left in between. The CDR3 consists of 17 residues. The V gene's germline CDR1 is SGHVS and CDR2 FNYEAQ. The DNA for the CDR3 is TGTGCCAGCAGCTTTCATGGTGACAAGGCTAGCACAGATACGCAGTATTTT. This encodes CASSFHGDKASTDTQYF.

The chain employs TRBV30 and TRBJ1-4; tentatively, D is TRBD1 (6 bases). V lost 2 bases to trimming and J lost 7 bases, with 14 bases between them. CDR3 length: 14 residues. CDR1 and CDR2 from the germline V gene are GTSNPN and SVGIG (reference sequence). CDR3 loop: CAWSRGGAGEKLFF. The DNA for the CDR3 is TGTGCCTGGAGTAGGGGGGGCGCCGGTGAAAAACTGTTTTTT.

The gene calls are TRBV5-6 and TRBJ1-2, with D tentatively TRBD1 (6 bases). V was trimmed by 1 base and J by 3 bases, leaving 10 bases between them. Looked up from germline, CDR1 is SGHDT and CDR2 is YYEEEE. The CDR3 spans 14 residues. The CDR3 DNA sequence: TGTGCCAGCAGCTTGCGGGGGCTGTACTATGGCTACACCTTC. Translation gives CASSLRGLYYGYTF.

J is TRBJ1-4 and V is TRBV2; the D is unclear. The CDR3 covers 13 residues. V was shortened by 4 bases and J by 7 bases, with 10 bases between the two germline ends. CDR1 is SNHLY, CDR2 FYNNEI, per germline. CDR3 in DNA: TGTGCCAGCAGTGCTGATATGGTTGAAAAACTGTTTTTT. Translation gives CASSADMVEKLFF.

J is TRBJ2-7 and V is TRBV4-2, with TRBD2 as a possible D gene (6 bases). V dropped 1 base and J dropped 1 base, with 20 bases sitting between them. Germline lookup yields CDR1 LGHNA and CDR2 YNFKEQ. There are 18 residues in the CDR3. The CDR3 nucleotides are TGTGCCAGCAGCCAAGCCGTTAGGACTGCGGGGTATTCCTACGAGCAGTACTTC. It translates to CASSQAVRTAGYSYEQYF.

The CDR3 DNA reads TGTGCCATCAAGGACACCAATAATTCACCCCTCCACTTT. Its protein product is CAIKDTNNSPLHF. The chain couples TRBV10-3 to TRBJ1-6, with a tentative D call TRBD1 (5 bases). CDR3 size: 13 residues. The V gene's germline CDR1 is ENHRY and CDR2 SYGVKD. Trimming took 7 bases from V and 5 from J, leaving 9 bases between them.

This clone has more than one count but fewer than ten. The rearrangement joins TRBV5-1 to TRBJ2-2; D possibly corresponds to TRBD1 (5 bases). The germline V gene encodes CDR1 SGHRS and CDR2 YFSETQ. V lost 5 bases to trimming and J lost 2 bases, with 10 bases between them. The CDR3 totals 14 residues. The CDR3 sequence: CASSIQGNTGELFF. The CDR3 bases are TGCGCCAGCAGTATTCAGGGTAACACCGGGGAGCTGTTTTTT.

The chain couples TRBV7-9 to TRBJ2-5; D is possibly TRBD1 or TRBD2 (5 bases each). Germline CDR1 SEHNR, CDR2 FQNEAQ (reference sequence). This CDR3 has 11 residues. V was pared by 8 bases and J by 1 base, with 5 bases between. In DNA, the CDR3 is TGTGCCAGCGGGACCCAAGAGACCCAGTACTTC. It specifies CASGTQETQYF.